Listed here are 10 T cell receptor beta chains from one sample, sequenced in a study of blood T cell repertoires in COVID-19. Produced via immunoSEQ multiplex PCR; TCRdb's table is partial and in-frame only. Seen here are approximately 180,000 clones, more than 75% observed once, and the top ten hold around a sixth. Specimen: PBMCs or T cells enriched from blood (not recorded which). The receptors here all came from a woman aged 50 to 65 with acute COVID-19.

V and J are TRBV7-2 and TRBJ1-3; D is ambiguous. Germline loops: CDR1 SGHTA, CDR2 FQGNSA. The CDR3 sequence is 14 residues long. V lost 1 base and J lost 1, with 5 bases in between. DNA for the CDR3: TGTGCCAGCAGCTTAGGAGGGTCTGGAAACACCATATATTTT. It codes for CASSLGGSGNTIYF.

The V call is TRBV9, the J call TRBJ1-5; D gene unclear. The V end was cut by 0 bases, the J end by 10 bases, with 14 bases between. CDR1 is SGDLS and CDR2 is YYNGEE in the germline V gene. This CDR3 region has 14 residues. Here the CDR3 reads CASSVAGDHRPQHF. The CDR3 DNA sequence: TGTGCCAGCAGCGTAGCTGGAGATCATCGACCCCAGCATTTT.

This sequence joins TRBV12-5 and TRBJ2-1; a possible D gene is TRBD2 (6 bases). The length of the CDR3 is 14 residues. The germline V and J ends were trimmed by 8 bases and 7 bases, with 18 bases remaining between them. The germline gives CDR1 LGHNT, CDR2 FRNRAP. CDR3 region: CASSPASEGNEQFF. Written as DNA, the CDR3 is TGTGCTAGTAGCCCTGCTAGCGAGGGGAATGAGCAGTTCTTC.

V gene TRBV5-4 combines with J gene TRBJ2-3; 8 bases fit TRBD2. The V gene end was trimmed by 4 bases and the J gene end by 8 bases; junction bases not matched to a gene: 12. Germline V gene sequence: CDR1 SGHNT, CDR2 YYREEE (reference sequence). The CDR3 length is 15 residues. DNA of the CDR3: TGTGCCAGCAGCCCAGGTCGGGGGGGCCCTCCTACGCAGTATTTT. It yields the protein CASSPGRGGPPTQYF.

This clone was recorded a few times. The CDR3 loop is CASRDTAYGYTF. DNA of the CDR3: TGTGCCAGCAGGGATACAGCCTATGGCTACACCTTC. The V and J genes are TRBV27 and TRBJ1-2; D unresolved. The CDR3 extends over 12 amino acids. CDR1 is MNHEY, CDR2 SMNVEV, per germline (reference sequence). Trimming removed 6 bases from V and 4 bases from J, with 9 bases in between.

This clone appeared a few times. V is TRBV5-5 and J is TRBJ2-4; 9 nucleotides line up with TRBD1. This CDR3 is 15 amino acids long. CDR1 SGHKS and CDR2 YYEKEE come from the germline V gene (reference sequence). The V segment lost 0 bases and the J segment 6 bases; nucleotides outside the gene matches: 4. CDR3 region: CASSLVTGQGNIQYF. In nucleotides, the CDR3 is TGTGCCAGCAGCTTGGTCACGGGACAGGGAAACATTCAGTACTTC.

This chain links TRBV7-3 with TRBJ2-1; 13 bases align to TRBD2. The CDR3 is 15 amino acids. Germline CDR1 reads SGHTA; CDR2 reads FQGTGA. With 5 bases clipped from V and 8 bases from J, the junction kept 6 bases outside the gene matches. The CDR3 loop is CASSSGLAGADEQFF. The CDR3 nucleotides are TGTGCCAGCAGCAGTGGACTAGCGGGGGCGGATGAGCAGTTCTTC.

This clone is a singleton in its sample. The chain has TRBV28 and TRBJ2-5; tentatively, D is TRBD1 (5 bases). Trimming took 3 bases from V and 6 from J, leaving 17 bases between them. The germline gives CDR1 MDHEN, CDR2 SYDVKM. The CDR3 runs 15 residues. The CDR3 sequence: CASSFPDSSSQTQYF. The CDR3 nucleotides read TGTGCCAGCAGTTTCCCCGACAGCTCCTCTCAGACCCAGTACTTC.

CDR3 DNA: TGTGCCAGCAGCCCGTTGGCTAGCCACTCCTACAATGAGCAGTTCTTC. This gives the protein CASSPLASHSYNEQFF. The chain is built from TRBV7-2 and TRBJ2-1, with TRBD2 as a possible D gene (5 bases). The germline gives CDR1 SGHTA, CDR2 FQGNSA. CDR3 length: 16 residues. Trimming took 5 bases from V and 0 from J, leaving 14 bases between them.

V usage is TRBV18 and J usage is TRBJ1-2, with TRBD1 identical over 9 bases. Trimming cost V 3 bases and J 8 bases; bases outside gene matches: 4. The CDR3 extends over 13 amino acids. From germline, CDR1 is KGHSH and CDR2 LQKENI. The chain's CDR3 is CASSPNRGQGYTF. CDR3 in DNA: TGTGCCAGCTCACCCAACAGGGGGCAGGGCTACACCTTC.